The 22 T cell receptor beta chains given below trace back to one sample, sequenced in a study of shared clonotypes between healthy human individuals. Here immunoSEQ multiplex PCR was the method, and the copy in TCRdb shows in-frame clones only, minus some. The table shows about 2.4 million clones, with 80% to 95% occurring only once. The specimen sequenced was naive CD4+ T cells from PBMCs. The subset denotes: CD45RA+ positively selected. The receptors derive from a man between 18 and 29 years old in good health. Some clones in this sample may be carry-over from other donors' samples.

As concerns this clone: Other nucleotide sequences in the sample specify the same CDR3. The genes are TRBV28 and TRBJ1-1, with D perhaps matching TRBD1 (5 bases). This CDR3 spans 12 amino acids. The germline gives CDR1 MDHEN, CDR2 SYDVKM. Trimming removed 8 bases from V and 0 bases from J, with 7 bases in between. The CDR3 DNA sequence: TGTGCCAGCGGGACGGTGAACACTGAAGCTTTCTTT. It codes for CASGTVNTEAFF.

This chain joins TRBV5-1 and TRBJ1-3, with D unclear. Germline assignment: CDR1 SGHRS and CDR2 YFSETQ. V was trimmed by 3 bases and J by 4 bases, leaving 11 bases between them. The CDR3 is 14 amino acids. This CDR3 reads CASSSGENGNTIYF. As DNA, the CDR3 is TGCGCCAGCAGCTCCGGGGAGAACGGAAACACCATATATTTT.

Here the CDR3 reads CASSHSAYYGYTF. The CDR3 DNA reads TGTGCCAGCAGCCACAGCGCGTACTATGGCTACACCTTC. This rearrangement joins TRBV14 to TRBJ1-2; D unresolved. The CDR3 sequence is 13 residues long. V dropped 3 bases and J dropped 3 bases, with 8 bases sitting between them. Germline CDR1 SGHDN, CDR2 FVKESK.

The V gene is TRBV29-1, the J gene TRBJ1-2, with a weak D call TRBD1 (6 bases). The CDR3 covers 14 residues. The V end lost 4 bases, the J end lost 2 bases, and 14 bases lay between the germline ends. The germline V gene has CDR1 SQVTM and CDR2 ANQGSEA. This CDR3 is CSVVGTQENYGYTF. CDR3 nucleotides: TGCAGCGTTGTTGGGACACAGGAAAACTATGGCTACACCTTC.

As for this clone: Different DNA sequences within this sample yield the same CDR3. The J gene is TRBJ2-1, the V gene TRBV9, with TRBD2 matching 14 bases. The CDR3 covers 16 residues. Looked up from germline, CDR1 is SGDLS and CDR2 is YYNGEE. The J segment lost 7 bases and the V segment lost 4 bases, leaving 7 bases of the junction unmatched. The CDR3 loop reads CASSPTGTSGRNEQFF. CDR3 nucleotides: TGTGCCAGCAGCCCCACCGGGACTAGCGGGAGAAATGAGCAGTTCTTC.

J is TRBJ1-1 and V is TRBV5-6; D is perhaps TRBD1 (5 bases). Germline values: CDR1 SGHDT, CDR2 YYEEEE. The CDR3 has 14 amino acids. Trimming removed 0 bases at V and 5 bases at J, with 11 bases between. The CDR3 region has the DNA TGTGCCAGCAGCTTGGGACAGATTAGGACTGAAGCTTTCTTT. It encodes CASSLGQIRTEAFF.

Concerning this clone: Other DNA sequences of this sample code for an identical CDR3. Here the CDR3 reads CSARDRVEAFF. For the CDR3, the DNA is TGCAGTGCTAGAGATAGAGTTGAAGCTTTCTTT. The J gene is TRBJ1-1, the V gene TRBV20-1; D uncertain. V lost 0 bases to trimming and J lost 7 bases, with 6 bases between them. This CDR3 comprises 11 residues. In germline, CDR1 is DFQATT, CDR2 SNEGSKA (reference sequence).

This rearrangement joins TRBV18 to TRBJ1-2, with 7 positions matching TRBD1. This CDR3 is 15 amino acids long. Trimming removed 1 base from V and 3 bases from J; junction bases left unmatched: 5. Germline V lookup: CDR1 KGHSH, CDR2 LQKENI. This chain's CDR3 is CASSPLTGEYYGYTF. The DNA of the CDR3 is TGTGCCAGCTCACCACTAACAGGGGAGTACTATGGCTACACCTTC.

The chain combines TRBV7-2 with TRBJ1-3; TRBD1 aligns across 7 bases. Germline lookup yields CDR1 SGHTA and CDR2 FQGNSA. The CDR3 consists of 15 residues. V lost 5 bases, J lost 3 bases, and 7 bases stayed unmatched. CDR3 bases: TGTGCCAGCAGCCTCTATCAGGGGGTTGGAAACACCATATATTTT. It specifies CASSLYQGVGNTIYF.

The chain recombines TRBV6-1 with TRBJ1-1; D ambiguous. V was shortened by 4 bases and J by 5 bases, with 14 bases between the two germline ends. The CDR3 covers 14 residues. Germline CDR1 is MNHNS and CDR2 is SASEGT. The CDR3 DNA reads as TGTGCCAGCAGTGCCCAGGCATTAGTTACTGAAGCTTTCTTT. Translated: CASSAQALVTEAFF.

The J gene is TRBJ2-3, the V gene TRBV27; 9 bases line up with TRBD2. Germline CDR1 and CDR2: MNHEY and SMNVEV (reference sequence). This CDR3 comprises 17 residues. After removal of 8 bases from V and 2 bases from J, the junction contained 14 bases not matched to a gene. The CDR3 sequence is CASPNVASGTDTDTQYF. In DNA, the CDR3 is TGTGCCAGCCCTAACGTGGCTAGCGGGACAGACACAGATACGCAGTATTTT.

V usage is TRBV5-4 and J usage is TRBJ2-3; 8 nucleotides align to TRBD1. The length of the CDR3 is 15 residues. Germline V lookup: CDR1 SGHNT, CDR2 YYREEE (reference sequence). V lost 4 bases, J lost 1 base, and 5 bases stayed unmatched. The CDR3 reads CASSPGGKGTDTQYF. The CDR3 bases are TGTGCCAGCAGCCCAGGGGGCAAGGGCACAGATACGCAGTATTTT.

The J gene is TRBJ2-7, the V gene TRBV23-1, with TRBD1 as a possible D gene (6 bases). TRBV23-1 is an ORF; its function is uncertain. Trimming shortened V by 0 bases and J by 1 base, and 10 bases separated the two germline ends. This CDR3 region has 15 residues. This CDR3 is CASSQSGAGSYEQYF. CDR3 in DNA: TGCGCCAGCAGTCAATCGGGGGCAGGGTCCTACGAGCAGTACTTC.

This chain uses TRBV25-1 with TRBJ1-1, with 8 bases matching TRBD1. CDR3 length equals 18 residues. The junction had 18 bases not matched to a gene; V was cut back by 3 bases and J by 6 bases. Germline V lookup: CDR1 MGHDK, CDR2 SYGVNS. The CDR3 is CASSDQGPDRGGVPEAFF. The CDR3 nucleotides read TGTGCCAGCAGTGATCAAGGCCCTGACAGGGGAGGGGTTCCTGAAGCTTTCTTT.

This clone was seen just once. This chain uses TRBV5-6 with TRBJ2-7, with 7 bases identical to TRBD2. The V segment lost 4 bases and the J segment 6 bases; nucleotides outside the gene matches: 16. CDR3 length equals 16 residues. CDR1 and CDR2 (germline): SGHDT, YYEEEE. The CDR3 region is CASSIPGGSASREQYF. The CDR3 nucleotides read TGTGCCAGCAGCATCCCGGGGGGATCCGCGTCCCGCGAGCAGTACTTC.

The gene calls are TRBV19 and TRBJ2-3; 7 nucleotides agree with TRBD1. Trimming cost V 4 bases and J 0 bases; bases outside gene matches: 1. Germline V CDR1 and CDR2: LNHDA, SQIVND (reference sequence). This CDR3 is built from 14 residues. As DNA, the CDR3 is TGTGCCAGTAGTAAGACAGGGAGCACAGATACGCAGTATTTT. Translated: CASSKTGSTDTQYF.

The chain carries TRBV10-2 and TRBJ1-2; 11 bases are shared with TRBD1. The CDR3 runs to 17 residues. V shed 6 bases, J shed 8 bases, and the junction held 17 bases outside the gene matches. The germline V gene has CDR1 WSHSY and CDR2 SAAADI. As DNA, the CDR3 is TGCGCCAGCAGCCAAGAAGAACCGGGACAGGGGGTAGTGGGCTACACCTTC. This sequence encodes CASSQEEPGQGVVGYTF.

The rearrangement joins TRBV9 to TRBJ2-7; D not resolved. Trimming removed 2 bases from V and 5 bases from J, with 17 bases in between. The CDR3 consists of 15 residues. Looked up from germline, CDR1 is SGDLS and CDR2 is YYNGEE. CDR3 residues: CASSVHPQRPDEQYF. The CDR3 nucleotides read TGTGCCAGCAGCGTCCATCCCCAGCGTCCGGACGAGCAGTACTTC.

This clone was counted a few times. Other DNA sequences within the sample encode an identical CDR3. The genes are TRBV7-6 and TRBJ2-3; D gene uncertain. The germline gives CDR1 SGHVS, CDR2 FNYEAQ. The CDR3 is 13 residues long. V was cut by 0 bases and J by 0 bases, with 1 base left in between. This chain's CDR3 is CASSLASTDTQYF. The CDR3 DNA follows: TGTGCCAGCAGCTTAGCTAGCACAGATACGCAGTATTTT.

This chain links TRBV27 with TRBJ2-6; D uncertain. Germline V gene data show CDR1 as MNHEY and CDR2 as SMNVEV (reference sequence). There are 15 residues in the CDR3. V dropped 6 bases and J dropped 0 bases, with 9 bases sitting between them. CDR3 in amino acids: CASSPISSGANVLTF. In DNA, the CDR3 is TGTGCCAGCAGCCCAATTTCCTCTGGGGCCAACGTCCTGACTTTC.

V usage is TRBV29-1 and J usage is TRBJ2-7; no firm D call. This CDR3 has 12 amino acids. From germline, CDR1 is SQVTM and CDR2 ANQGSEA. V gave up 4 bases and J gave up 7 bases, with 14 bases separating them. CDR3 coding DNA: TGCAGCGTTGCCCCGTCGGGTGGGGAGCAGTACTTC. Translating it yields CSVAPSGGEQYF.

The CDR3 loop is CASSLSPLGITGELFF. The CDR3 coding sequence is TGTGCCAGCAGTTTATCTCCTTTAGGGATCACCGGGGAGCTGTTTTTT. The chain joins TRBV27 to TRBJ2-2; D gene unclear. The CDR3 has 16 amino acids. Trimming left V 0 bases short and J 4 bases short, with 12 bases between. The germline V gene has CDR1 MNHEY and CDR2 SMNVEV (reference sequence).